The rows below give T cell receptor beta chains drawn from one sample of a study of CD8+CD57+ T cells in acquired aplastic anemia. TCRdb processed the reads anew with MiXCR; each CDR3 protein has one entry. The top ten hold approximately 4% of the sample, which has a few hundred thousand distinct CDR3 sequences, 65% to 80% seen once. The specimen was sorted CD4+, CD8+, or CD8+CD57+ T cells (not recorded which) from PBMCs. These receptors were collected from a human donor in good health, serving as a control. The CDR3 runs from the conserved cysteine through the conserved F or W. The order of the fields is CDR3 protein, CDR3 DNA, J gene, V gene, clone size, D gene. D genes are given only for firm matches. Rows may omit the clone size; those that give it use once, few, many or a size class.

CASSGAGGHNQPQHF,TGTGCCAGTAGCGGCGCAGGGGGCCACAATCAGCCCCAGCATTTT,TRBJ1-5,TRBV19,many,TRBD1
CSARAGNQHTQYF,TGCAGTGCTAGAGCAGGTAACCAGCATACGCAGTATTTT,TRBJ2-3,TRBV20-1,-,-
CASTKGFSNQPQHF,TGTGCCAGCACTAAAGGGTTTAGCAATCAGCCCCAGCATTTT,TRBJ1-5,TRBV6-6,many,-
CASSSSTRSTPAGELFF,TGTGCCAGCAGTTCATCCACGAGAAGTACTCCCGCCGGGGAGCTGTTTTTT,TRBJ2-2,TRBV7-6,once,-
CSATGPELVSTEAFF,TGCAGCGCTACAGGCCCGGAGTTAGTGAGTACTGAAGCTTTCTTT,TRBJ1-1,TRBV20-1,-,-
CASSFASGGGYGYTF,TGTGCCAGCAGCTTTGCTTCGGGGGGTGGCTATGGCTACACCTTC,TRBJ1-2,TRBV7-2,-,-
CASIETRGCGYTF,TGTGCCAGCATAGAGACAAGGGGGTGTGGCTACACCTTC,TRBJ1-2,TRBV2,-,-
CASSLARGRSPILF,TGTGCCAGCAGCTTGGCCAGGGGAAGGTCACCAATCCTGTTT,TRBJ1-6,TRBV7-3,-,-
CASSKYTGYEHGF,TGTGCCAGCAGCAAATATACCGGCTACGAGCACGGTTTC,TRBJ2-7,TRBV2,-,-
CASSFGQLNSPHNEQFF,TGTGCCAGCAGCTTTGGGCAGTTGAATTCACCCCACAATGAGCAGTTCTTC,TRBJ2-1,TRBV9,once,-
CSARQGLITTGELFF,TGCAGTGCTCGACAGGGTTTAATTACCACCGGGGAGCTGTTTTTT,TRBJ2-2,TRBV20-1,-,TRBD1
CASSLIGYNSPLHF,TGTGCCAGCAGCTTGATAGGGTATAATTCACCCCTCCACTTT,TRBJ1-6,TRBV5-4,-,-
CASSLGGGGSGEEYF,TGTGCCAGCAGTTTGGGCGGCGGGGGGAGCGGGGAGGAGTACTTC,TRBJ2-7,TRBV9,-,TRBD2
CASSLSGRTEAFF,TGTGCCAGCAGCCTATCGGGGCGGACTGAAGCTTTCTTT,TRBJ1-1,TRBV7-9,many,-
CASSRDVNTEAFF,TGTGCCAGCAGCCGGGACGTGAACACTGAAGCTTTCTTT,TRBJ1-1,TRBV5-8,many,-
CASSLTGQVGELFF,TGTGCCAGCAGCTTGACAGGGCAGGTGGGGGAGCTGTTTTTT,TRBJ2-2,TRBV7-9,-,TRBD1
CATSMPPGHFSGANVLTF,TGTGCCACCAGCATGCCCCCGGGACACTTCTCTGGGGCCAACGTCCTGACTTTC,TRBJ2-6,TRBV15,-,-
CASSLEGEYQPQHF,TGTGCCAGCAGTTTGGAGGGCGAGTATCAGCCCCAGCATTTT,TRBJ1-5,TRBV12-3/TRBV12-4,-,-
CASSPEPGRAEAFF,TGTGCCAGCAGCCCGGAGCCTGGGAGGGCTGAAGCTTTCTTT,TRBJ1-1,TRBV7-2,many,-
CASSPPGDYGYTF,TGTGCCAGCAGTCCCCCCGGGGACTATGGCTACACCTTC,TRBJ1-2,TRBV2,-,-
CAWSEIQENIQYF,TGTGCCTGGAGTGAGATACAAGAAAACATTCAGTACTTC,TRBJ2-4,TRBV30,-,-
CASSLKGRGAGGVF,TGTGCCAGCAGCTTAAAAGGGCGCGGGGCAGGCGGCGTGTTT,TRBJ1-1,TRBV7-2,-,-
CASTHRGRRYEQYF,TGTGCCAGCACCCACAGGGGGCGTAGATACGAGCAGTACTTC,TRBJ2-7,TRBV12-3/TRBV12-4,many,TRBD1
CSARDGRGYKQYF,TGCAGTGCTAGGGATGGTCGGGGCTATAAGCAGTACTTC,TRBJ2-7,TRBV20-1,-,-
CSARDQGAGGTEAFF,TGCAGTGCTAGAGATCAAGGAGCAGGAGGCACTGAAGCTTTCTTT,TRBJ1-1,TRBV20-1,few,-